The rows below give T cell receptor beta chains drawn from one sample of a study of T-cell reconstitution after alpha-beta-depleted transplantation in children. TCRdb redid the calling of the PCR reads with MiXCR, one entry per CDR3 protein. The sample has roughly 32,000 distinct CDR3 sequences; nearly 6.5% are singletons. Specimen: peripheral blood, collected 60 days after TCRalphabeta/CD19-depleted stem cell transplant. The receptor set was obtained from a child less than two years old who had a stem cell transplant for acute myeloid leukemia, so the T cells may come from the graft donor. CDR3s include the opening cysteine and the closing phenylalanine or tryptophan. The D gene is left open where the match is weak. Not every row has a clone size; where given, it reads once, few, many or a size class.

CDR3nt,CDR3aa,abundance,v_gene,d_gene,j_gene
TGTGCCAGCTCACCGACAGGGGGCGATCAGCCCCAGCATTTT,CASSPTGGDQPQHF,many,TRBV18,TRBD1,TRBJ1-5
TGTGCCAGCTCACCTTTTCGAAACACAGATACGCAGTATTTT,CASSPFRNTDTQYF,NA,TRBV18,NA,TRBJ2-3
TGCAGCGTGGGACAGCCCTCCTACGAGCAGTACTTC,CSVGQPSYEQYF,many,TRBV29-1,TRBD1,TRBJ2-7
TGTGCCAGCAGCCCGAGGGGGGACGGGGGAAACACCATATATTTT,CASSPRGDGGNTIYF,many,TRBV11-2,NA,TRBJ1-3
TGTGCCAGCAGCTTAGTGGAGGGACTTACGATGGAGCAGTACTTC,CASSLVEGLTMEQYF,many,TRBV7-9,NA,TRBJ2-7
TGTGCCAGCAGTTACCTTGGGGCGACGTCCTACGAGCAGTACTTC,CASSYLGATSYEQYF,many,TRBV12-3/TRBV12-4,NA,TRBJ2-7
TGTGCCAGTAGGACAGGGAACGAGCAGTACTTC,CASRTGNEQYF,few,TRBV5-6,TRBD1,TRBJ2-7
TGTGCCAGCAGTTTACGCCCAGGGAGTTCCTACGAGCAGTACTTC,CASSLRPGSSYEQYF,many,TRBV12-3/TRBV12-4,NA,TRBJ2-7
TGTGCCAGCAGCGTAGCGGACGCCTCTGGGGCCAACGTCCTGACTTTC,CASSVADASGANVLTF,NA,TRBV9,NA,TRBJ2-6
TGCGCCAGCAGCCAAGATCTGGAGACTAGCGGGAGGAATACAGATACGCAGTATTTT,CASSQDLETSGRNTDTQYF,many,TRBV4-3,TRBD2,TRBJ2-3
TGCGCCAGCAGCCAAGATATCGGTGACGGGGAGACCCAGTACTTC,CASSQDIGDGETQYF,many,TRBV4-3,NA,TRBJ2-5
TGCAGCGTTGAGGTAGCGCTGGAAAGGGATACGCAGTATTTT,CSVEVALERDTQYF,many,TRBV29-1,NA,TRBJ2-3
TGTGCCAGCAGTGGTCCCAAAGGAGGGTCTGGGGCCAACGTCCTGACTTTC,CASSGPKGGSGANVLTF,many,TRBV6-1,NA,TRBJ2-6
TGTGCCAGCAGTTTGGTCGGGATGAACACCGGGGAGCTGTTTTTT,CASSLVGMNTGELFF,many,TRBV12-3/TRBV12-4,NA,TRBJ2-2
TGCGCCAGCAGCTTGGACGGGAGGGCTCGGTACGAGCAGTACTTC,CASSLDGRARYEQYF,many,TRBV5-1,TRBD2,TRBJ2-7
TGCAGTGACCGGCGGGAGGACGCCTACAATGAGCAGTTCTTC,CSDRREDAYNEQFF,many,TRBV20-1,TRBD2,TRBJ2-1
TGTGCCAGCAGCGTGGAAGGGACTAGCGGGAGGGAGCTGTTTTTT,CASSVEGTSGRELFF,many,TRBV9,TRBD2,TRBJ2-2
TGTGCCAGCAGCCAATGGGACAGCTATAATTCACCCCTCCACTTT,CASSQWDSYNSPLHF,many,TRBV6-2/TRBV6-3,TRBD1,TRBJ1-6
TGCGCCAGCAGCTCAGCGGGAGAGACCCAGTACTTC,CASSSAGETQYF,many,TRBV5-1,NA,TRBJ2-5
TGCGCCAGCAGCCAAGGGGCAGGTACTGGTTGGACAGATACGCAGTATTTT,CASSQGAGTGWTDTQYF,many,TRBV4-3,NA,TRBJ2-3
TGTGCCAGCAGCCTCCTTGGGGGAGCGGGACCTAGAGAGACCCAGTACTTC,CASSLLGGAGPRETQYF,many,TRBV7-2,TRBD2,TRBJ2-5
TGTGCCAGCAGTGTACTAGCGGTCTCCTACGAGCAGTACTTC,CASSVLAVSYEQYF,many,TRBV12-3/TRBV12-4,TRBD2,TRBJ2-7
TGTGCCACCAAAGGGAGGGGGCATGGCTACACCTTC,CATKGRGHGYTF,many,TRBV24-1,TRBD1,TRBJ1-2
TGCGCCAGCAGCGCGGACAGGGGAGGGACAGATACGCAGTATTTT,CASSADRGGTDTQYF,many,TRBV5-1,TRBD1,TRBJ2-3
TGTGCCAGCAGCCAAATCCTTAACAGGGGACAGTTCTTC,CASSQILNRGQFF,many,TRBV7-9,TRBD1,TRBJ2-1
TGCAGCGTCCCGGGGCACGGGGAGCTGTTTTTT,CSVPGHGELFF,few,TRBV29-1,NA,TRBJ2-2
TGCAGCGCTCTGGGACTAGCGGGAGGTAACAATGAGCAGTTCTTC,CSALGLAGGNNEQFF,many,TRBV29-1,TRBD2,TRBJ2-1
TGTGCCATCAGTGAAGTCGCGGGAGGGAGGAATGAGCAGTTCTTC,CAISEVAGGRNEQFF,many,TRBV10-3,TRBD2,TRBJ2-1
TGTGCCAGCAGCTTAGATCCGGTTCCCTACGAGCAGTACTTC,CASSLDPVPYEQYF,many,TRBV7-8,NA,TRBJ2-7
TGTGCCAGCAGCTCCAAGGGGACATGGGGCTACGAGCAGTACTTC,CASSSKGTWGYEQYF,many,TRBV7-2,NA,TRBJ2-7
TGTGCCAGCAGCGAGACCCCGTCGGACTCCTACGAGCAGTACTTC,CASSETPSDSYEQYF,many,TRBV9,NA,TRBJ2-7
TGTGCCAGCAGCTTAGCAGGGGGGCCTAGCGTCCCGGGGAATGAGCAGTTCTTC,CASSLAGGPSVPGNEQFF,many,TRBV11-1,NA,TRBJ2-1
TGCAGTGCTACCACAGGAGGGACCCCAGAGACCCAGTACTTC,CSATTGGTPETQYF,many,TRBV20-1,NA,TRBJ2-5
TGTGCCAGCAGCCGGGGGGCATGGGGCAATGAGCAGTTCTTC,CASSRGAWGNEQFF,many,TRBV11-2,NA,TRBJ2-1
TGTGCCAGCAGCTTGGAGGACAGGGTCTATCGGTATGGCTACACCTTC,CASSLEDRVYRYGYTF,many,TRBV7-9,TRBD1,TRBJ1-2
TGCAGCGTTGGCCCTACAGGGAGATACGAGCAGTACTTC,CSVGPTGRYEQYF,many,TRBV29-1,NA,TRBJ2-7
TGTGCCAGCAGCTTGGGGACAGCGAACACCGGGGAGCTGTTTTTT,CASSLGTANTGELFF,many,TRBV7-9,TRBD1,TRBJ2-2
TGTGCCAGCAGCTTCCGAGCGAACACTGAAGCTTTCTTT,CASSFRANTEAFF,many,TRBV7-6,NA,TRBJ1-1
TGTGCCAGCAGCGTAGGGCCCAGGACAGGGGGGAACACTGAAGCTTTCTTT,CASSVGPRTGGNTEAFF,many,TRBV9,TRBD1,TRBJ1-1
TGCAGTGCTAGAGGAGCGGGGACAGGGAGCAACACCGGGGAGCTGTTTTTT,CSARGAGTGSNTGELFF,many,TRBV20-1,TRBD1,TRBJ2-2
TGTGCCAGCAGTTTTGGATCAGTCGGGGAGCTGTTTTTT,CASSFGSVGELFF,many,TRBV12-3/TRBV12-4,NA,TRBJ2-2